The 14 T cell receptor beta chains in this list originate from one sample, sequenced in a study. TCRdb redid the calling of the RT-PCR reads with MiXCR, one entry per CDR3 protein. The data contain around 700,000 distinct CDR3 sequences, 11% to 15% of them singletons. The sequencing sample was made of memory CD4+ T cells from blood. The receptors here all came from a female donor in good health, serving as a healthy control.

In its sample, this clonotype was seen a few times. J is TRBJ2-5 and V is TRBV4-3; 11 bases are a match to TRBD1. Germline loops: CDR1 LGHNA, CDR2 YSLEER. This CDR3 has 15 residues. The trim removed 4 bases at V and 5 bases at J, leaving 6 bases unmatched. DNA for the CDR3: TGCGCCAGCAGCCCCGGGGACAGGGGGGGGGAGACCCAGTACTTC. Protein sequence: CASSPGDRGGETQYF.

This clonotype was observed a handful of times. This chain uses TRBV7-8 with TRBJ1-5; D might be TRBD1 (5 bases). The CDR3 totals 12 residues. Deletions cut 0 bases from V and 11 bases from J, with 8 bases between. Per the germline V gene, CDR1 is SGHVS and CDR2 is FQNEAQ. This CDR3 is CASSLAGVTQHF. The CDR3 DNA is TGTGCCAGCAGCTTAGCAGGGGTGACCCAGCATTTT. The full variable domain, with the rest looked up from reference TRBV7-8 and TRBJ1-5, is GAGVSQSPRYKVAKRGQDVALRCDPISGHVSLFWYQQALGQGPEFLTYFQNEAQLDKSGLPSDRFFAERPEGSVSTLKIQRTQQEDSAVYLCASSLAGVTQHFGDGTRLSIL.

V gene TRBV10-3 combines with J gene TRBJ1-5; D call uncertain. Germline CDR1 and CDR2: ENHRY and SYGVKD. This CDR3 has 12 amino acids. V was cut by 11 bases and J by 11 bases, with 19 bases left in between. This chain's CDR3 is CAATRGAETQHF. The CDR3 region has the DNA TGTGCCGCGACCCGGGGAGCAGAGACCCAGCATTTT.

In this sample, this clonotype turned up a few times. The chain recombines TRBV5-5 with TRBJ1-5; unclear D gene. This CDR3 has 15 amino acids. Germline-derived CDR1 and CDR2 are SGHKS and YYEKEE (reference sequence). The ends were cut back, 0 bases at V and 0 bases at J, with 7 bases in the middle. The CDR3 DNA reads as TGTGCCAGCAGCTTGGTACCAGATAGCAATCAGCCCCAGCATTTT. Protein sequence: CASSLVPDSNQPQHF.

This clonotype was seen a handful of times. In DNA, the CDR3 is TGTGCCAGCAGTTTTGGAGAATTCGGTGGCTACACCTTC. This encodes CASSFGEFGGYTF. The V gene is TRBV27, the J gene TRBJ1-2; D remains unclear. CDR1 is MNHEY and CDR2 is SMNVEV in the germline V gene (reference sequence). Deletions cut 3 bases from V and 7 bases from J, with 12 bases between. The CDR3 consists of 13 residues.

This clonotype was seen repeatedly, ten times or more. The chain combines TRBV7-6 with TRBJ2-2; either TRBD1 or TRBD2 may fit D (6 bases each). V was trimmed by 1 base and J by 4 bases, leaving 10 bases between them. Germline CDR1 reads SGHVS; CDR2 reads FNYEAQ. This CDR3 contains 15 residues. CDR3 in amino acids: CASSLEGGSTGELFF. CDR3 bases: TGTGCCAGCAGCTTAGAAGGGGGGAGCACCGGGGAGCTGTTTTTT.

This clonotype was recorded at least ten times. J is TRBJ1-1 and V is TRBV6-5; the D is unclear. The germline CDR1 and CDR2 sequences are MNHEY and SVGAGI. Trimming took off 5 bases at V and 1 base at J, with 11 bases between the two ends. The length of the CDR3 is 14 residues. DNA of the CDR3: TGTGCCAGCAGTCGGGTCGTGGCGAACACTGAAGCTTTCTTT. Encoded protein: CASSRVVANTEAFF.

In DNA, the CDR3 is TGTGCCAGCAGCTGGGGGAAAGGACTGTTTTTT. Translated, it gives CASSWGKGLFF. The chain combines TRBV7-2 with TRBJ1-4; tentative D call: TRBD1 (5 bases). Germline CDR1 SGHTA, CDR2 FQGNSA. The CDR3 spans 11 residues. The ends were cut back, 4 bases at V and 13 bases at J, with 10 bases in the middle. Drawing the rest from reference TRBV7-2 and TRBJ1-4, the complete variable domain is GAGVSQSPSNKVTEKGKDVELRCDPISGHTALYWYRQSLGQGLEFLIYFQGNSAPDKSGLPSDRFSAERTGGSVSTLTIQRTQQEDSAVYLCASSWGKGLFFGSGTQLSVL.

The V and J genes are TRBV20-1 and TRBJ2-3; 8 nucleotides agree with TRBD2. V was clipped by 7 bases and J by 3 bases; unmatched bases: 15. From germline, CDR1 is DFQATT and CDR2 SNEGSKA (reference sequence). This CDR3 region has 16 residues. CDR3 protein: CSVDTRGLVTTDTQYF. The CDR3 region has the DNA TGCAGTGTTGACACTCGGGGACTAGTAACGACAGATACGCAGTATTTT.

This clonotype was seen only a few times. The chain uses TRBV6-2 or TRBV6-3 and TRBJ2-5; 9 nucleotides line up with TRBD2. Per germline, CDR1 MNHEY and CDR2 SVGEGT. V lost 5 bases to trimming and J lost 1 base; unmatched junction nucleotides: 8. The CDR3 runs to 16 residues. The CDR3 nucleotides read TGTGCCAGCAGTACCTCGCTAGCGGGATTCCAAGAGACCCAGTACTTC. It codes for CASSTSLAGFQETQYF.

The rearrangement joins TRBV5-1 to TRBJ2-5; D gene unclear. The CDR3 contains 15 residues. The V gene's germline CDR1 is SGHRS and CDR2 YFSETQ. Trimming shortened V by 0 bases and J by 5 bases, and 14 bases separated the two germline ends. This CDR3 is CASSLGSTPLETQYF. CDR3 nucleotide sequence: TGCGCCAGCAGCTTGGGTTCAACCCCATTGGAGACCCAGTACTTC.

This clonotype was seen ten or more times. The chain employs TRBV20-1 and TRBJ1-2; 7 bases fit TRBD1. Germline CDR1 is DFQATT and CDR2 is SNEGSKA (reference sequence). Trimming removed 0 bases from V and 4 bases from J; junction bases left unmatched: 8. This CDR3 is 15 amino acids long. The CDR3 region has the DNA TGCAGTGCTAGAGATCATATGGGACAGAGCTATGGCTACACCTTC. Its translation: CSARDHMGQSYGYTF.

This clonotype was observed many times. The gene calls are TRBV10-3 and TRBJ2-5, with 11 nucleotides matching TRBD1. J gave up 4 bases and V 6 bases, and 7 bases lay outside the gene matches. The CDR3 sequence is 15 residues long. CDR1 ENHRY and CDR2 SYGVKD come from the germline V gene. Written as DNA, the CDR3 is TGTGCCATCAGCACGCCGGGACAGGGGGGAGAGACCCAGTACTTC. It translates to CAISTPGQGGETQYF.

This clonotype has a handful of counts. This chain links TRBV20-1 with TRBJ2-5; a weak D match, TRBD2 (6 bases). Germline CDR1 is DFQATT and CDR2 is SNEGSKA (reference sequence). Trimming took off 5 bases at V and 2 bases at J, with 9 bases between the two ends. The CDR3 has 12 residues. The CDR3 region is CSAALAQETQYF. The CDR3 nucleotides read TGCAGTGCTGCACTAGCTCAAGAGACCCAGTACTTC.